The 27 T cell receptor beta chains listed next were all sequenced from one sample in a study of OX40 agonist ivuxolimab in advanced cancers. This table comes from immunoSEQ multiplex PCR, and its TCRdb copy is limited to in-frame clones, with some not included. Altogether roughly 80,000 clones are present, about 94% being singletons, with the ten largest covering over 5%. The source was CD4+ or CD8+ T cells sorted from blood, collected in a trial of the OX40 agonist ivuxolimab. Receptors were obtained from an adult with an advanced solid tumor such as melanoma, head and neck, liver or kidney cancer.

V usage is TRBV5-1 and J usage is TRBJ2-1; D remains unclear. The germline V and J ends were trimmed by 0 bases and 4 bases, with 5 bases remaining between them. From germline, CDR1 is SGHRS and CDR2 YFSETQ. CDR3 length: 13 residues. For the CDR3, the DNA is TGCGCCAGCAGCTTGGGACCGTACAATGAGCAGTTCTTC. It yields the protein CASSLGPYNEQFF.

V and J are TRBV7-6 and TRBJ2-7, with D possibly being TRBD1 (5 bases). The CDR3 covers 14 residues. V shed 5 bases and J shed 2 bases, with 13 bases lying between them. Per the germline V gene, CDR1 is SGHVS and CDR2 is FNYEAQ. For the CDR3, the DNA is TGTGCCAGCAGCCCCACAGGTCTCACCTACGAGCAGTACTTC. Its protein product is CASSPTGLTYEQYF.

This chain connects TRBV10-1 to TRBJ2-7, with 7 positions matching TRBD1. There are 18 residues in the CDR3. From germline, CDR1 is WNHNN and CDR2 SYGVQD (reference sequence). V was pared by 5 bases and J by 5 bases, with 21 bases of the junction left unmatched. DNA of the CDR3: TGCGCCAGCAGTTCTAAAATCCTACAGGGGAATGAGGTCCACGAGCAGTACTTC. This gives the protein CASSSKILQGNEVHEQYF.

The V call is TRBV19, the J call TRBJ1-1; no definite D call. Germline V gene lookup returns CDR1 LNHDA and CDR2 SQIVND (reference sequence). The CDR3 loop spans 15 amino acids. V lost 2 bases to trimming and J lost 1 base, with 11 bases between them. Here the CDR3 DNA reads TGTGCCAGTAGTATATTAGGCAGGAAGAACACTGAAGCTTTCTTT. Protein: CASSILGRKNTEAFF.

The chain is built from TRBV6-1 and TRBJ2-1; D uncertain. Per the germline V gene, CDR1 is MNHNS and CDR2 is SASEGT. Trimming removed 3 bases from V and 9 bases from J, with 6 bases in between. CDR3 size: 11 residues. CDR3 bases: TGTGCCAGCAGTGAGCTGGGTGAGCAGTTCTTC. As protein: CASSELGEQFF.

This chain joins TRBV27 and TRBJ1-4; D is uncertain. Trimming cost V 5 bases and J 7 bases, with 8 bases left between them. The CDR3 runs to 12 residues. Germline lookup yields CDR1 MNHEY and CDR2 SMNVEV (reference sequence). The CDR3 here is CASSRLGEKLFF. The CDR3 DNA reads TGTGCCAGCAGTCGGTTGGGTGAAAAACTGTTTTTT. Full variable domain (remainder filled in from reference TRBV27 and TRBJ1-4): EAQVTQNPRYLITVTGKKLTVTCSQNMNHEYMSWYRQDPGLGLRQIYYSMNVEVTDKGDVPEGYKVSRKEKRNFPLILESPSPNQTSLYFCASSRLGEKLFFGSGTQLSVL.

This clone was seen only once. The chain couples TRBV2 to TRBJ2-2; D gene ambiguous. V lost 6 bases, J lost 1 base, and 12 bases lay in between. Germline V gene lookup returns CDR1 SNHLY and CDR2 FYNNEI. This CDR3 is built from 15 residues. DNA of the CDR3: TGTGCCAGCAGCGAAAGATATCTGAACACCGGGGAGCTGTTTTTT. This translates into CASSERYLNTGELFF.

The chain carries TRBV2 and TRBJ1-5, with a weak D call TRBD1 (5 bases). The CDR3 consists of 15 residues. Germline-derived CDR1 and CDR2 are SNHLY and FYNNEI. V lost 1 base and J 1 base, leaving 8 bases between the germline ends. CDR3 coding DNA: TGTGCCAGCAGTGAAGAGAACAGGAGCAATCAGCCCCAGCATTTT. Translation gives CASSEENRSNQPQHF.

There are a few counts of this clone. This chain connects TRBV5-4 to TRBJ1-2; unclear D gene. The ends were cut back, 5 bases at V and 8 bases at J, with 16 bases in the middle. The CDR3 covers 13 residues. Germline V lookup: CDR1 SGHNT, CDR2 YYREEE (reference sequence). CDR3 loop: CASRRGRALGYTF. The CDR3 bases are TGTGCCAGCAGACGAGGTCGAGCGTTGGGCTACACCTTC. Together with reference TRBV5-4 and TRBJ1-2, the CDR3 gives the full variable domain: ETGVTQSPTHLIKTRGQQVTLRCSSQSGHNTVSWYQQALGQGPQFIFQYYREEENGRGNFPPRFSGLQFPNYSSELNVNALELDDSALYLCASRRGRALGYTFGSGTRLTVV.

The chain has TRBV27 and TRBJ2-2, with D unclear. The V and J ends lost 3 bases and 4 bases respectively, with 6 bases between them. The CDR3 covers 13 residues. Germline loops: CDR1 MNHEY, CDR2 SMNVEV (reference sequence). The CDR3 DNA sequence: TGTGCCAGCAGTTTTTTAGGCACCGGGGAGCTGTTTTTT. Its translation is CASSFLGTGELFF.

This rearrangement joins TRBV6-5 to TRBJ1-2; unclear D gene. V shed 2 bases and J shed 4 bases, with 8 bases lying between them. The CDR3 has 13 amino acids. Germline-derived CDR1 and CDR2 are MNHEY and SVGAGI. DNA of the CDR3: TGTGCCAGCAGTTACAAGCTTCTCTATGGCTACACCTTC. Translated: CASSYKLLYGYTF.

CDR3 coding DNA: TGTGCCACCAGCAGCACTCGGTCTAGCACAGATACGCAGTATTTT. Translating it yields CATSSTRSSTDTQYF. The rearrangement joins TRBV15 to TRBJ2-3; D gene uncertain. Trimming left V 3 bases short and J 0 bases short, with 10 bases between. The germline V gene has CDR1 LNHNV and CDR2 YYDKDF (reference sequence). The CDR3 length is 15 residues.

This clone was seen once. V usage is TRBV4-1 and J usage is TRBJ1-3; D uncertain. In germline, CDR1 is MGHRA, CDR2 YSYEKL. Trimming pared 0 bases from V and 1 base from J, leaving 10 bases between. The CDR3 is made up of 16 amino acids. This CDR3 is CASSQDRANSGNTIYF. The DNA of the CDR3 is TGCGCCAGCAGCCAAGATAGAGCGAATTCTGGAAACACCATATATTTT.

This clone was observed once. The J gene is TRBJ2-7, the V gene TRBV11-2; 7 positions agree with TRBD1. CDR1 SGHAT and CDR2 FQNNGV come from the germline V gene. Trimming at V came to 0 bases and at J to 5 bases, leaving 4 bases not matched to a gene. The length of the CDR3 is 14 residues. CDR3 nucleotide sequence: TGTGCCAGCAGCTTAGATAAGGGGGCTGACGAGCAGTACTTC. The encoded protein is CASSLDKGADEQYF.

This clone came up once. The rearrangement uses TRBV19 and TRBJ2-7, with TRBD2 identical over 9 bases. The CDR3 is 15 amino acids. With V trimmed by 3 bases and J by 4 bases, 7 bases remained unmatched. From germline, CDR1 is LNHDA and CDR2 SQIVND (reference sequence). In DNA, the CDR3 is TGTGCCAGTAGTATTACAGCTAGCGGGAAATACGAGCAGTACTTC. Amino acids: CASSITASGKYEQYF.

The chain recombines TRBV7-8 with TRBJ2-3, with TRBD2 identical over 9 bases. Per the germline V gene, CDR1 is SGHVS and CDR2 is FQNEAQ. The trim removed 7 bases at V and 0 bases at J, leaving 11 bases unmatched. This CDR3 contains 17 residues. The CDR3 sequence: CASTLISGGPSTDTQYF. In DNA, the CDR3 is TGTGCCAGCACCCTAATCAGCGGGGGGCCAAGCACAGATACGCAGTATTTT.

The J gene is TRBJ2-1, the V gene TRBV27; D may match TRBD1 or TRBD2 (5 bases each). This CDR3 comprises 15 residues. Trimming shortened V by 8 bases and J by 4 bases, and 18 bases separated the two germline ends. CDR1 is MNHEY, CDR2 SMNVEV, per germline (reference sequence). The CDR3 here is CASGLGDPTYNEQFF. The CDR3 bases are TGTGCCAGCGGACTTGGGGACCCTACATACAATGAGCAGTTCTTC.

CDR3 sequence: CASSGGYTWDRGYEQYF. As DNA, the CDR3 is TGCGCCAGCAGTGGGGGATATACTTGGGACAGGGGATACGAGCAGTACTTC. The V gene is TRBV10-2, the J gene TRBJ2-7, with 10 bases that match TRBD1. J gave up 4 bases and V 4 bases, and 13 bases lay outside the gene matches. The CDR3 spans 17 residues. Germline V gene lookup returns CDR1 WSHSY and CDR2 SAAADI.

The chain carries TRBV7-9 and TRBJ2-2; D may be TRBD2 (5 bases). The CDR3 runs to 14 residues. The V gene lost 5 bases and the J gene lost 1 base, with 8 bases spanning the gap. From germline, CDR1 is SEHNR and CDR2 FQNEAQ (reference sequence). The CDR3 spells CASSITRNTGELFF. The CDR3 DNA is TGTGCCAGCAGCATAACTAGGAACACCGGGGAGCTGTTTTTT.

The CDR3 bases are TGTGCCAGCAGCTTGTTAACATGGGGTAACACTGAAGCTTTCTTT. Its translation is CASSLLTWGNTEAFF. The V gene is TRBV5-4, the J gene TRBJ1-1; D is ambiguous. The CDR3 totals 15 residues. With 1 base removed from V and 2 bases from J, the gap between germline ends came to 12 bases. Germline V gene lookup returns CDR1 SGHNT and CDR2 YYREEE (reference sequence).

The chain carries TRBV4-1 and TRBJ1-1; D gene uncertain. Looked up from germline, CDR1 is MGHRA and CDR2 is YSYEKL. Trimming shortened V by 1 base and J by 3 bases, and 6 bases separated the two germline ends. The CDR3 is 13 residues long. In DNA form, the CDR3 reads TGCGCCAGCAGCCAAGGGATTCACACTGAAGCTTTCTTT. It translates to CASSQGIHTEAFF.

The rearrangement joins TRBV27 to TRBJ2-7; the D is unclear. The CDR3 runs to 11 residues. Germline values: CDR1 MNHEY, CDR2 SMNVEV (reference sequence). V lost 10 bases to trimming and J lost 5 bases, with 12 bases between them. The CDR3 is CATRSGHEQYF. The CDR3 coding sequence is TGTGCCACCCGGAGTGGCCACGAGCAGTACTTC.

The V and J genes are TRBV29-1 and TRBJ1-2; D remains ambiguous. The CDR3 is made up of 13 amino acids. The germline V and J ends were trimmed by 0 bases and 4 bases, with 9 bases remaining between them. CDR1 is SQVTM, CDR2 ANQGSEA, per germline. The CDR3 reads CSVEDRSRYGYTF. The CDR3 nucleotides are TGCAGCGTTGAAGATCGCAGCCGCTATGGCTACACCTTC.

CDR3 amino acids: CASSLGIGSPLHF. The CDR3 region has the DNA TGTGCCAGCAGCTTGGGGATAGGGTCACCCCTCCACTTT. The chain combines TRBV5-4 with TRBJ1-6, with unresolved D. V shed 0 bases and J shed 10 bases, with 8 bases lying between them. The CDR3 extends over 13 amino acids. Germline CDR1 reads SGHNT; CDR2 reads YYREEE (reference sequence).

The V and J genes are TRBV6-1 and TRBJ2-4; D remains unclear. Trimming shortened V by 3 bases and J by 8 bases, and 5 bases separated the two germline ends. Germline CDR1 and CDR2: MNHNS and SASEGT. The CDR3 runs 11 residues. The CDR3 region is CASSDEDIQYF. CDR3 nucleotide sequence: TGTGCCAGCAGTGATGAGGACATTCAGTACTTC.

This clone has only a few counts. V is TRBV12-5 and J is TRBJ1-5; D is uncertain. Germline loops: CDR1 LGHNT, CDR2 FRNRAP. The V end was cut by 1 base, the J end by 2 bases, with 3 bases between. The CDR3 sequence is 13 residues long. As DNA, the CDR3 is TGTGCTAGTGGTTTGGGTCGCAATCAGCCCCAGCATTTT. It codes for CASGLGRNQPQHF.

This chain links TRBV27 with TRBJ2-2; D is unresolved. Trimming stripped 0 bases from V and 4 bases from J, with 3 bases between. CDR1 and CDR2 (germline): MNHEY, SMNVEV (reference sequence). CDR3 length: 13 residues. The CDR3 sequence is CASSLSATGELFF. The DNA for the CDR3 is TGTGCCAGCAGTTTATCCGCCACCGGGGAGCTGTTTTTT.